This T cell receptor beta chain is drawn from a study of blood T cell repertoires in COVID-19. Whole-study context: Both acute and convalescent COVID-19 samples were obtained from the United States, Italy and Spain. Nucleic acid was either cDNA or gDNA, and it came from T cells, B-cell-depleted T cells, or PBMCs.

Authors' methods: Amplifying reference gene primers gave estimates of nucleated cell counts. The assay was immunoSEQ multiplex PCR, and TCRdb's table has in-frame clones only and misses some. The DNA was the basis for D and trimming; V, J and clone size are from that table. This table has roughly 170,000 clones, 84% appearing once. This CDR3 spans 13 amino acids. V trimming: 6 bases; J trimming: 6 bases; junction bases outside the gene matches: 6. Per germline, CDR1 MRHNA and CDR2 SNTAGT. This rearrangement joins TRBV6-4 to TRBJ1-2; TRBD1 matches 8 bases. This TCR was sampled from a middle-aged man who had recovered from COVID-19. The material sequenced was peripheral blood. The CDR3 region has the DNA TGTGCCAGCAGCAAAACAGGGGGGGATGGCTACACCTTC. This codes for CASSKTGGDGYTF.